The 17 T cell receptor beta chains below come from one sample, sequenced in a study of T-cell memory formation after mild COVID-19 listed by TCRdb under 2021. The library was obtained by 5' RACE. Sequenced using an Illumina NovaSeq 6000. TCRdb ran its own pipeline on the public reads, namely fastp trimming at Q25 and MiXCR clone calling, and kept in-frame beta chains. All rows with the same CDR3 protein become a single entry with the most common DNA and genes. This sample has approximately 300,000 distinct CDR3 sequences in its table, and around a sixth of those were observed once. The ten largest account for around 24% of the sample. The specimen sequenced was PBMCs or a T cell subset sorted from them (not recorded which). Every receptor here comes from a man younger than 30 who had mild COVID-19 (a few samples of this study predate the infection). The sample titles of this study are shuffled in the database, so cell type and time point are left out; the donor was told from shared clones.

The chain carries TRBV12-3 or TRBV12-4 and TRBJ2-1; D remains ambiguous. Trimming removed 5 bases at V and 6 bases at J, with 11 bases between. This CDR3 is 13 amino acids long. The CDR3 nucleotides are TGTGCCAGCAGTCCATCGACTGTCAATGAGCAGTTCTTC. Translation gives CASSPSTVNEQFF.

This clonotype was observed at least ten times. This sequence joins TRBV4-2 and TRBJ2-2, with TRBD2 matching over 14 bases. Germline V lookup: CDR1 LGHNA, CDR2 YNFKEQ. V lost 6 bases, J lost 5 bases, and 14 bases stayed unmatched. The CDR3 length is 19 residues. The CDR3 DNA sequence: TGTGCCAGCAGTTACAGAGGGACTAGCGGGGGAATGGAGACCGGGGAGCTGTTTTTT. Protein sequence: CASSYRGTSGGMETGELFF.

This chain joins TRBV5-1 and TRBJ2-5; no clear D. This CDR3 has 9 residues. The ends were cut back, 8 bases at V and 4 bases at J, with 3 bases in the middle. Germline V gene lookup returns CDR1 SGHRS and CDR2 YFSETQ. Here the CDR3 reads CASVETQYF. In DNA form, the CDR3 reads TGCGCCAGTGTAGAGACCCAGTACTTC.

The CDR3 is CASSAGHSTAHEAFF. CDR3 nucleotide sequence: TGTGCCAGCAGCGCCGGACACTCTACCGCCCATGAAGCTTTCTTT. J is TRBJ1-1 and V is TRBV7-3; D perhaps matches TRBD1 (5 bases). Trimming shortened V by 5 bases and J by 7 bases, and 20 bases separated the two germline ends. Germline V gene data show CDR1 as SGHTA and CDR2 as FQGTGA. The CDR3 runs 15 residues.

This clonotype was counted at least ten times. The chain links TRBV5-1 to TRBJ2-5, with D perhaps matching TRBD1 (5 bases). CDR1 and CDR2 from the germline V gene are SGHRS and YFSETQ. The CDR3 spans 14 residues. Trimming shortened V by 0 bases and J by 1 base, and 7 bases separated the two germline ends. CDR3 sequence reads: CASSLGGTQETQYF. In DNA, the CDR3 is TGCGCCAGCAGCTTGGGGGGCACCCAAGAGACCCAGTACTTC.

This clonotype was recorded many times. The chain has TRBV6-4 and TRBJ1-5; maybe TRBD1 (5 bases). V was shortened by 7 bases and J by 5 bases, with 12 bases between the two germline ends. Germline loops: CDR1 MRHNA, CDR2 SNTAGT. The CDR3 spans 13 residues. The CDR3 DNA sequence: TGTGCCAGCAATTGGACACCCTATCAGCCCCAGCATTTT. Amino acid sequence: CASNWTPYQPQHF.

This chain uses TRBV10-3 with TRBJ2-7; D may be TRBD1 (5 bases). The CDR3 consists of 14 residues. V shed 0 bases and J shed 2 bases, with 8 bases lying between them. CDR1 is ENHRY, CDR2 SYGVKD, per germline. The CDR3 nucleotides are TGTGCCATCAGTGAGTCCAGACAGACCTACGAGCAGTACTTC. Its translation: CAISESRQTYEQYF.

V is TRBV25-1 and J is TRBJ1-6, with 7 bases lining up with TRBD1. Per germline, CDR1 MGHDK and CDR2 SYGVNS. Trimming removed 10 bases from V and 3 bases from J; junction bases left unmatched: 6. The CDR3 has 14 amino acids. CDR3 residues: CATEGQNYNSPLHF. CDR3 in DNA: TGTGCCACCGAGGGACAGAACTATAATTCACCCCTCCACTTT. Based on the CDR3 plus reference TRBV25-1 and TRBJ1-6, the full variable domain is EADIYQTPRYLVIGTGKKITLECSQTMGHDKMYWYQQDPGMELHLIHYSYGVNSTEKGDLSSESTVSRIRTEHFPLTLESARPSHTSQYLCATEGQNYNSPLHFGNGTRLTVT.

This clonotype was seen only a few times. This rearrangement joins TRBV29-1 to TRBJ2-2, with TRBD2 identical over 11 bases. This CDR3 is built from 16 residues. V shed 1 base and J 4 bases; nucleotides not matched to a gene: 5. CDR1 is SQVTM and CDR2 is ANQGSEA in the germline V gene. This CDR3 is CSVEVRLAGGTGELFF. CDR3 bases: TGCAGCGTTGAAGTTCGTCTAGCGGGGGGCACCGGGGAGCTGTTTTTT.

This clonotype was detected only a few times. The chain combines TRBV6-5 with TRBJ1-2; possibly TRBD1 for D (6 bases). Germline V CDR1 and CDR2: MNHEY, SVGAGI. The CDR3 extends over 16 amino acids. V lost 5 bases and J 4 bases, leaving 20 bases between the germline ends. This CDR3 reads CASSPYFPGTTYGYTF. The CDR3 coding sequence is TGTGCCAGCAGTCCTTACTTCCCCGGGACAACCTATGGCTACACCTTC.

This CDR3 reads CSAEAGQGPSYGYTF. CDR3 bases: TGCAGTGCCGAAGCGGGACAGGGCCCCTCCTATGGCTACACCTTC. The chain combines TRBV20-1 with TRBJ1-2; 9 bases fit TRBD1. CDR1 and CDR2 from the germline V gene are DFQATT and SNEGSKA (reference sequence). This CDR3 contains 15 residues. The trim removed 6 bases at V and 4 bases at J, leaving 12 bases unmatched.

This chain links TRBV30 with TRBJ2-5; no clear D. From germline, CDR1 is GTSNPN and CDR2 SVGIG (reference sequence). Trimming pared 0 bases from V and 5 bases from J, leaving 10 bases between. The CDR3 is made up of 13 amino acids. CDR3 bases: TGTGCCTGGAGTGTACGGGTAGGGGAGACCCAGTACTTC. As protein: CAWSVRVGETQYF.

This clonotype showed up many times. The chain employs TRBV6-6 and TRBJ2-3, with TRBD2 identical over 7 bases. The V and J ends lost 6 bases and 1 base, in that order; junction bases with no gene match: 16. The CDR3 consists of 18 residues. Germline V gene data show CDR1 as MNHNY and CDR2 as SVGAGI (reference sequence). CDR3 sequence: CASRTTEAGSFGTDTQYF. The CDR3 region has the DNA TGTGCCAGCAGAACGACTGAAGCGGGGTCCTTCGGCACAGATACGCAGTATTTT.

This clonotype turned up a few times. This chain uses TRBV10-3 with TRBJ2-1; 10 positions match TRBD1. Germline CDR1 ENHRY, CDR2 SYGVKD. The CDR3 has 15 amino acids. The J segment lost 2 bases and the V segment lost 8 bases, leaving 6 bases of the junction unmatched. The CDR3 is CAIAEGTGAYNEQFF. For the CDR3, the DNA is TGTGCCATCGCGGAAGGGACAGGGGCCTACAATGAGCAGTTCTTC.

The chain is built from TRBV29-1 and TRBJ2-5; D remains ambiguous. This CDR3 region has 12 residues. Germline V gives CDR1 SQVTM, CDR2 ANQGSEA. V shed 5 bases and J shed 3 bases, with 10 bases lying between them. DNA for the CDR3: TGCAGCGTTTTGGAGACAAAAGAGACCCAGTACTTC. Protein: CSVLETKETQYF.

The CDR3 protein is CASSFSGPSDTQYF. CDR3 nucleotides: TGTGCCAGCAGTTTTTCGGGGCCATCAGATACGCAGTATTTT. The chain couples TRBV12-3 or TRBV12-4 to TRBJ2-3, with D perhaps TRBD1 or TRBD2 (5 bases each). Between the trimmed V and J ends, which lost 3 bases and 4 bases, there was a span of 11 bases. The CDR3 extends over 14 amino acids.

This clonotype was seen only a few times. The chain combines TRBV6-6 with TRBJ1-1; no clear D gene. Germline V gene lookup returns CDR1 MNHNY and CDR2 SVGAGI (reference sequence). This CDR3 is 13 amino acids long. V was clipped by 2 bases and J by 5 bases, with 9 bases between them. The CDR3 protein is CASSYQMGTEAFF. The CDR3, as DNA: TGTGCCAGCAGTTACCAGATGGGGACTGAAGCTTTCTTT.